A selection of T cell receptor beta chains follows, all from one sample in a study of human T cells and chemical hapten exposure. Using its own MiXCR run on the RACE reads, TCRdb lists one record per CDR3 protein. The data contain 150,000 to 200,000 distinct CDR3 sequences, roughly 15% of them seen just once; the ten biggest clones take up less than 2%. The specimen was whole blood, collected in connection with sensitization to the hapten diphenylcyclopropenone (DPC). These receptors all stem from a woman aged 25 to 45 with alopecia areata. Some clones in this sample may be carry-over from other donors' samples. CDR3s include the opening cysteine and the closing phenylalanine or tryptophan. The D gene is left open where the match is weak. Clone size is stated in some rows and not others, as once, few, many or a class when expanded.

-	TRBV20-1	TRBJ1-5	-	CSARGSREYSNQPQHF	TGCAGTGCTAGAGGTTCGCGGGAGTATAGCAATCAGCCCCAGCATTTT
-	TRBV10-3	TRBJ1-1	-	CAIGINTEAFF	TGTGCCATCGGGATAAACACTGAAGCTTTCTTT
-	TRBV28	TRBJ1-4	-	CASRQRQFFGEKLFF	TGTGCCAGCAGGCAAAGACAGTTCTTTGGTGAAAAACTGTTTTTT
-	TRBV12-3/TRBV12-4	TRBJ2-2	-	CASSLMKGHGELFF	TGTGCCAGCAGTTTAATGAAAGGCCACGGGGAGCTGTTTTTT
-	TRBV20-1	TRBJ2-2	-	CRAVGATGELFF	TGCAGGGCTGTAGGGGCCACCGGGGAGCTGTTTTTT
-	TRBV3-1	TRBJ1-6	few	CASGVGSSPLHF	TGTGCCAGCGGAGTGGGAAGTTCACCCCTCCACTTT
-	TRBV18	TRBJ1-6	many	CASSPGTQANSPLHF	TGTGCCAGCTCACCGGGGACACAAGCTAATTCACCCCTCCACTTT
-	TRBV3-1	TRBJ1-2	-	CASSPRRMNYGYTF	TGTGCCAGCAGCCCACGTCGAATGAACTATGGCTACACCTTC
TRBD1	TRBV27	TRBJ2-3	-	CASSWGQGKDTQYF	TGTGCCAGCAGTTGGGGACAGGGGAAAGATACGCAGTATTTT
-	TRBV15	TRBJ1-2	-	CATSRDLYGYTF	TGTGCCACCAGCAGAGACCTCTATGGCTACACCTTC
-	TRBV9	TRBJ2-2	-	CASSVAGAQNTGELFF	TGTGCCAGCAGCGTAGCAGGGGCCCAGAACACCGGGGAGCTGTTTTTT
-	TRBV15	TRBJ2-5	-	CATSRDLRKGTLQETQYF	TGTGCCACCAGCAGAGATCTGAGGAAGGGGACACTACAAGAGACCCAGTACTTC
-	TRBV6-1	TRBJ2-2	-	CASSGTAAPGELFF	TGTGCCAGCAGTGGGACAGCCGCCCCCGGGGAGCTGTTTTTT
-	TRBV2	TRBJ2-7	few	CASSERAGEQYF	TGTGCCAGCAGTGAAAGGGCTGGAGAGCAGTACTTC
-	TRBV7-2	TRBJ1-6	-	CASSLGQSYNSPLHF	TGTGCCAGCAGCTTAGGTCAGAGTTATAATTCACCCCTCCACTTT
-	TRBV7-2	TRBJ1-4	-	CASSPGLPDQKVFF	TGTGCCAGCAGCCCGGGGTTGCCTGACCAAAAAGTGTTTTTT
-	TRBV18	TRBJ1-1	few	CASSAESEAFF	TGTGCCAGCTCGGCGGAGTCTGAAGCTTTCTTT
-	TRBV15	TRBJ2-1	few	CATSRDTGPSYNEQFF	TGTGCCACCAGCAGAGATACAGGTCCCTCCTACAATGAGCAGTTCTTC
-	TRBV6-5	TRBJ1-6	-	CASSQRGGPMINSPLHF	TGTGCCAGCAGTCAAAGAGGGGGACCCATGATTAATTCACCCCTCCACTTT
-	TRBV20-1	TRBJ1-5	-	CSAREDGPDSNQPQHF	TGCAGTGCTAGAGAGGACGGGCCGGATAGCAATCAGCCCCAGCATTTT
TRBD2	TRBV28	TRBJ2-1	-	CASSRVTSGLNEQFF	TGTGCCAGCAGCCGGGTAACTAGCGGACTCAATGAGCAGTTCTTC
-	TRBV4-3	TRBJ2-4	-	CASSQEPALAKNIQYF	TGCGCCAGCAGCCAAGAACCGGCCCTAGCCAAAAACATTCAGTACTTC
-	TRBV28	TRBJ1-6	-	CASSSNREGSPLHF	TGTGCCAGCAGTAGTAACAGGGAGGGTTCACCCCTCCACTTT
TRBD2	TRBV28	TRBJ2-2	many	CASSPSGRANTGELFF	TGTGCCAGCAGTCCTAGCGGGAGGGCGAACACCGGGGAGCTGTTTTTT
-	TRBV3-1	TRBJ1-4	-	CASSQAGGSNEKLFF	TGTGCCAGCAGCCAAGCGGGAGGGTCTAATGAAAAACTGTTTTTT